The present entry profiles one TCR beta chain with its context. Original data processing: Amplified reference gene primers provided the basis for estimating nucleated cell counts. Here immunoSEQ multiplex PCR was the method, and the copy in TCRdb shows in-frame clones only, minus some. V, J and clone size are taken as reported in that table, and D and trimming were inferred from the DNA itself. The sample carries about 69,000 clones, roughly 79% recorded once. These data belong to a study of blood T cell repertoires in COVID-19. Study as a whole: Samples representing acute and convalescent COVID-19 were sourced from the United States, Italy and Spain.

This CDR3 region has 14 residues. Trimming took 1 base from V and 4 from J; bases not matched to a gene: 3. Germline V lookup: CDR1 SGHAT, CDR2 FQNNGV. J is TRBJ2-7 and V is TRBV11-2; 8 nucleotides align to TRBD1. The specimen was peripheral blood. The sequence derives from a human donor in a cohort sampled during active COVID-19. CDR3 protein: CASSLVQGAYEQYF. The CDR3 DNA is TGTGCCAGCAGCTTAGTTCAGGGGGCGTACGAGCAGTACTTC.